A single sample is the source of the 5 T cell receptor beta chains below, sequenced in a study of blood T cells in healthy people across ages. The use of a sample-barcoded 5' primer and a J-beta primer mix characterized a second PCR of about 7 to 12 cycles. TCRdb used MiXCR to reprocess the 5' RACE reads, holding one entry per CDR3 protein. The sample includes roughly 1.5 million distinct CDR3 sequences, roughly 43% of them seen just once. Specimen: blood. These TCRs come from a woman younger than 30 in good health.

This clonotype has only a few counts. A junction boundary mismatches the germline segment, possibly from a read error. V is TRBV7-7 and J is TRBJ2-5; 9 bases are shared with TRBD2. The CDR3 loop spans 16 amino acids. The germline gives CDR1 SSHAT, CDR2 FNYEAQ (reference sequence). CDR3 nucleotide sequence: TGTGCTAGCAGCCCAGGCCTAGCGGGATCGCCAGAGACCCAGTACTTC. It encodes CASSPGLAGSPETQYF.

The V and J genes are TRBV7-2 and TRBJ1-6, with unresolved D. In germline, CDR1 is SGHTA, CDR2 FQGNSA. The V end was cut by 5 bases, the J end by 2 bases, with 7 bases between. This CDR3 spans 14 amino acids. CDR3 DNA: TGTGCCAGCAGCCAGATTCCCTATAATTCACCCCTCCACTTT. Translated, it gives CASSQIPYNSPLHF.

In its sample, this clonotype was seen once. This chain links TRBV9 with TRBJ2-1; tentative D call: TRBD2 (6 bases). CDR3 length: 16 residues. Germline CDR1 is SGDLS and CDR2 is YYNGEE. Trimming removed 0 bases at V and 1 base at J, with 11 bases between. The CDR3, as DNA: TGTGCCAGCAGCGTAGAGTCCCGGGGGTCCTACAATGAGCAGTTCTTC. It is translated as CASSVESRGSYNEQFF.

This sequence joins TRBV2 and TRBJ2-5, with D possibly matching TRBD1 (6 bases). The J call is in doubt because the DNA end fits TRBJ2-7 better. The CDR3 is 14 amino acids. The V gene's germline CDR1 is SNHLY and CDR2 FYNNEI. The CDR3 nucleotides read TGTGCCAGCAGTGAATCGCAGGGGAGAGTCGAGCAGTACTTC. Its protein is CASSESQGRVEQYF.

This chain joins TRBV29-1 and TRBJ1-1; 7 nucleotides align to TRBD1. The CDR3 contains 14 residues. Trimming cost V 6 bases and J 4 bases; bases outside gene matches: 11. CDR1 is SQVTM and CDR2 is ANQGSEA in the germline V gene. DNA of the CDR3: TGCAGCGTCCAAGCGGGGGCAGGGGGCACTGAAGCTTTCTTT. Encoded protein: CSVQAGAGGTEAFF.